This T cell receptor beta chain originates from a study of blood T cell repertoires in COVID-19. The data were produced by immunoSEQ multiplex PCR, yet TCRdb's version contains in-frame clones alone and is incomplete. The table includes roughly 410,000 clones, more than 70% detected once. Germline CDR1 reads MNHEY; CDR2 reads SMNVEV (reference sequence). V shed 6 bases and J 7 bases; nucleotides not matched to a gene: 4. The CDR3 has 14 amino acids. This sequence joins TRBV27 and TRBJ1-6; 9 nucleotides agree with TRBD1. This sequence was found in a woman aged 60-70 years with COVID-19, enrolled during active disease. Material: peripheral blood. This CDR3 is CASSPGTGNSPLHF. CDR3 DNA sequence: TGTGCCAGCAGCCCCGGGACAGGGAATTCACCCCTCCACTTT.